One and the same sample provided the 26 T cell receptor beta chains below, sequenced in a study of identical twins' blood T cells. Each CDR3 protein is one row after TCRdb ran MiXCR on the 5' RACE reads. Here the sample spans hundreds of thousands of distinct CDR3 sequences, 28% being singletons. Sequencing was performed on PBMCs. The receptors originated from a woman aged 18-55 years in good health.

The rearrangement uses TRBV29-1 and TRBJ2-7; TRBD2 aligns across 9 bases. With V trimmed by 6 bases and J by 5 bases, 5 bases remained unmatched. Looked up from germline, CDR1 is SQVTM and CDR2 is ANQGSEA. The CDR3 has 12 amino acids. Here the CDR3 DNA reads TGCAGCGTGGTAGCGGGAGTAGACGAGCAGTACTTC. This codes for CSVVAGVDEQYF.

V is TRBV6-5 and J is TRBJ2-7; D may be TRBD2 (6 bases). Deletions cut 4 bases from V and 0 bases from J, with 16 bases between. This CDR3 comprises 16 residues. CDR1 and CDR2 (germline): MNHEY, SVGAGI. The CDR3 nucleotides are TGTGCCAGCAGTTTGGGACGCGCGGGGCGCTCCTACGAGCAGTACTTC. This codes for CASSLGRAGRSYEQYF.

The gene calls are TRBV6-5 and TRBJ1-5, with 8 bases fitting TRBD1. The CDR3 spans 16 residues. CDR1 and CDR2 (germline): MNHEY, SVGAGI. J gave up 1 base and V 6 bases, and 8 bases lay outside the gene matches. In nucleotides, the CDR3 is TGTGCCAGCAGCCGACAGGGGCCACAAAGCAATCAGCCCCAGCATTTT. Protein sequence: CASSRQGPQSNQPQHF.

This clonotype came up a few times. This sequence joins TRBV12-3 or TRBV12-4 and TRBJ2-7, with 7 bases identical to TRBD1. V shed 4 bases, J shed 3 bases, and the junction held 6 bases outside the gene matches. The CDR3 is 14 amino acids. Here the CDR3 DNA reads TGTGCCAGCAGTTCCTCCGGGACAGTCTACGAGCAGTACTTC. Protein product: CASSSSGTVYEQYF.

Note on this clonotype: An end of the junction differs from the germline gene, which may be a read error. The chain has TRBV28 and TRBJ1-1; D is perhaps TRBD1 (6 bases). The CDR3 sequence is 15 residues long. CDR1 is MDHEN and CDR2 is SYDVKM in the germline V gene. In nucleotides, the CDR3 is TGTTCCAGCAGCCGCACCGCACAGGGATACCAAAAGGCTTTCTTT. This gives the protein CSSSRTAQGYQKAFF.

The CDR3 region has the DNA TGTGCCAGCAGCTTAGACCATAACTATGGCTACACCTTC. This translates into CASSLDHNYGYTF. This chain connects TRBV7-2 to TRBJ1-2; D call uncertain. The CDR3 runs to 13 residues. Trimming took off 1 base at V and 1 base at J, with 4 bases between the two ends. CDR1 is SGHTA and CDR2 is FQGNSA in the germline V gene.

Notes on this clonotype: A much larger clone differs from this one at a single base, so this may be a read error. The rearrangement joins TRBV29-1 to TRBJ1-1; TRBD1 matches at 8 bases. Germline CDR1 is SQVTM and CDR2 is ANQGSEA. The CDR3 length is 14 residues. Trimming removed 3 bases from V and 3 bases from J; junction bases left unmatched: 6. CDR3 in DNA: TGCAGCGTTGAGTGTCGACAGGGGTACACTGAAGCTTTCTTT. Protein: CSVECRQGYTEAFF.

V gene TRBV19 combines with J gene TRBJ2-2; TRBD2 is a possible D gene (5 bases). V lost 6 bases to trimming and J lost 6 bases, with 8 bases between them. Germline lookup yields CDR1 LNHDA and CDR2 SQIVND (reference sequence). This CDR3 comprises 12 residues. The CDR3 DNA reads TGTGCCAGTAGAAAGGAGGCCGGGGAGCTGTTTTTT. It translates to CASRKEAGELFF.

The sample holds a few counts of this clonotype. The DNA for the CDR3 is TGCAGCGTTCTACGCGCGTACCTCCGAGAGACCCAGTACTTC. Its translation is CSVLRAYLRETQYF. The chain combines TRBV29-1 with TRBJ2-5; D is unclear. The CDR3 is 14 residues long. CDR1 SQVTM and CDR2 ANQGSEA come from the germline V gene. V gave up 5 bases and J gave up 4 bases, with 17 bases separating them.

The J gene is TRBJ1-6, the V gene TRBV20-1; 11 positions match TRBD1. The CDR3 runs 15 residues. From germline, CDR1 is DFQATT and CDR2 SNEGSKA (reference sequence). The junction had 6 bases not matched to a gene; V was cut back by 3 bases and J by 8 bases. The DNA of the CDR3 is TGCAGTGCTAGTTCGGGACAGGGGGGGTATTCACCCCTCCACTTT. As protein: CSASSGQGGYSPLHF.

The chain has TRBV5-6 and TRBJ1-1; the D is unclear. The germline V and J ends were trimmed by 0 bases and 1 base, with 10 bases remaining between them. Germline values: CDR1 SGHDT, CDR2 YYEEEE. The CDR3 sequence is 15 residues long. As DNA, the CDR3 is TGTGCCAGCAGCTTGGAGCTGCACCAGAACACTGAAGCTTTCTTT. Translated, it gives CASSLELHQNTEAFF.

V gene TRBV27 combines with J gene TRBJ2-1; 12 bases agree with TRBD2. The ends lost 5 bases at V and 2 bases at J; junction bases unmatched: 4. Germline V gene sequence: CDR1 MNHEY, CDR2 SMNVEV (reference sequence). CDR3 length: 16 residues. The CDR3 here is CASSRLAGEPYNEQFF. The CDR3 coding sequence is TGTGCCAGCAGTCGACTAGCGGGAGAGCCCTACAATGAGCAGTTCTTC.

This clonotype was seen a handful of times. This sequence joins TRBV9 and TRBJ1-5; perhaps TRBD1 as D (5 bases). The CDR3 extends over 15 amino acids. V was clipped by 0 bases and J by 0 bases, with 7 bases between them. Germline CDR1 reads SGDLS; CDR2 reads YYNGEE. The CDR3 bases are TGTGCCAGCAGCGTAGAAGGGGTTAGCAATCAGCCCCAGCATTTT. This encodes CASSVEGVSNQPQHF.

This clonotype was observed a single time. DNA of the CDR3: TGTGCCAGCAGCTTGTCGGCGGACGGGGAGCTGTTTTTT. Its translation: CASSLSADGELFF. This sequence joins TRBV5-6 and TRBJ2-2; D not certain. Germline V CDR1 and CDR2: SGHDT, YYEEEE. Trimming took 1 base from V and 7 from J, leaving 8 bases between them. The CDR3 loop spans 13 amino acids. The variable domain in full, completed from reference TRBV5-6 and TRBJ2-2, reads DAGVTQSPTHLIKTRGQQVTLRCSPKSGHDTVSWYQQALGQGPQFIFQYYEEEERQRGNFPDRFSGHQFPNYSSELNVNALLLGDSALYLCASSLSADGELFFGEGSRLTVL.

The CDR3 is CASSIRAAKYEQYF. The CDR3 DNA sequence: TGTGCCAGTAGTATCCGGGCAGCCAAGTACGAGCAGTACTTC. This rearrangement joins TRBV19 to TRBJ2-7, with D unclear. CDR3 size: 14 residues. V lost 3 bases to trimming and J lost 4 bases, with 13 bases between them. From germline, CDR1 is LNHDA and CDR2 SQIVND (reference sequence).

The sample holds a few counts of this clonotype. This chain joins TRBV6-6 and TRBJ1-4, with D hard to call. This CDR3 is 12 amino acids long. V was pared by 6 bases and J by 8 bases, with 10 bases between. The germline CDR1 and CDR2 sequences are MNHNY and SVGAGI (reference sequence). CDR3 amino acids: CASSPGSEKLFF. CDR3 DNA sequence: TGTGCCAGCAGCCCGGGGTCCGAAAAACTGTTTTTT.

The V call is TRBV11-2, the J call TRBJ2-1; TRBD2 might be the D (5 bases). V lost 4 bases and J lost 9, with 10 bases in between. This CDR3 is 12 amino acids long. The germline V gene encodes CDR1 SGHAT and CDR2 FQNNGV. The CDR3 DNA follows: TGTGCCAGCAGCTCGTTCGGAGGTGAGCAGTTCTTC. Amino acid sequence: CASSSFGGEQFF.

This clonotype was seen just once. The chain recombines TRBV5-4 with TRBJ2-2, with 10 bases that match TRBD2. The germline gives CDR1 SGHNT, CDR2 YYREEE (reference sequence). The CDR3 is 14 amino acids. The V segment lost 4 bases and the J segment 9 bases; nucleotides outside the gene matches: 6. CDR3 DNA: TGTGCCAGCAGCCTCGGGACTAGCGACCGGGAGCTGTTTTTT. As protein: CASSLGTSDRELFF.

Comment on this clonotype: A much more abundant neighbour one base away suggests this may be a read error. The V and J genes are TRBV9 and TRBJ1-2; D perhaps matches TRBD1 (6 bases). The CDR3 has 14 residues. Germline lookup yields CDR1 SGDLS and CDR2 YYNGEE. The CDR3 DNA reads as TGTGCCAACATGGGGTCGACAGGATCCAATGGCGACACCTTC. Encoded protein: CANMGSTGSNGDTF.

The chain recombines TRBV3-1 with TRBJ2-7; 8 nucleotides align to TRBD1. J gave up 0 bases and V 1 base, and 14 bases lay outside the gene matches. This CDR3 spans 19 amino acids. Germline V gene lookup returns CDR1 LGHDT and CDR2 YNNKEL (reference sequence). The CDR3 region is CASSQGCPDRGASSYEQYF. The CDR3 DNA reads TGTGCCAGCAGCCAAGGATGCCCTGACAGGGGCGCGAGCTCCTACGAGCAGTACTTC.

This clonotype has only a few counts. The gene calls are TRBV27 and TRBJ1-3, with TRBD1 matching 8 bases. Germline V lookup: CDR1 MNHEY, CDR2 SMNVEV (reference sequence). The CDR3 is 18 residues long. J was trimmed by 5 bases and V by 4 bases; bases with no gene match: 16. The CDR3 region is CASSSSGTGVSGRNTIYF. The CDR3 DNA is TGTGCCAGCAGTTCATCCGGGACAGGAGTTAGCGGGCGAAACACCATATATTTT.

The chain combines TRBV21-1 with TRBJ1-2. TRBV21-1 is designated a pseudogene. The CDR3 length is 17 residues. As DNA, the CDR3 is TGCGCCAGCAGCAGAGACGCCAGGGCCGACCTTAACTATGACTACACCTTC. Amino acids: CASSRDARADLNYDYTF.

For this clonotype: A clone one base away is much larger, so this may be a read error. V usage is TRBV6-2 or TRBV6-3 and J usage is TRBJ2-2, with TRBD1 identical over 7 bases. CDR3 length: 13 residues. Germline V gives CDR1 MNHEY, CDR2 SVGEGT. For the CDR3, the DNA is TGTGCCAGCAGTTTAGGGGGCACCGGGGAGCTGTCTTTT. Its protein product is CASSLGGTGELSF.

The rearrangement links TRBV9 to TRBJ2-7; 7 positions agree with TRBD1. The CDR3 consists of 14 residues. The junction had 3 bases not matched to a gene; V was cut back by 0 bases and J by 3 bases. Germline CDR1 SGDLS, CDR2 YYNGEE. The CDR3 sequence: CASSVGGQNYEQYF. CDR3 DNA sequence: TGTGCCAGCAGCGTAGGGGGACAGAACTACGAGCAGTACTTC.

J is TRBJ2-5 and V is TRBV20-1; D is possibly TRBD2 (5 bases). Germline V gene lookup returns CDR1 DFQATT and CDR2 SNEGSKA (reference sequence). The CDR3 runs 18 residues. Trimming shortened V by 0 bases and J by 2 bases, and 22 bases separated the two germline ends. Here the CDR3 reads CSARDPGSGEHQQETQYF. CDR3 nucleotide sequence: TGCAGTGCTAGAGATCCGGGGAGCGGAGAACACCAACAAGAGACCCAGTACTTC.

The chain has TRBV19 and TRBJ1-5, with TRBD1 matching over 9 bases. The germline V gene has CDR1 LNHDA and CDR2 SQIVND (reference sequence). The V segment lost 9 bases and the J segment 1 base; nucleotides outside the gene matches: 7. The CDR3 has 15 residues. The CDR3 protein is CASNRGLLSNQPQHF. The CDR3 nucleotides read TGTGCCAGCAACAGGGGGCTTTTAAGCAATCAGCCCCAGCATTTT.